Ten or more counts support the clone carrying this T cell receptor beta chain. This sample stems from a study of Graves' ophthalmopathy and Graves' hyperthyroidism. There are 14 residues in the CDR3. V lost 8 bases and J 0 bases, leaving 13 bases between the germline ends. Germline CDR1 and CDR2: MNHNS and SASEGT. Amplification from RNA transcripts yielded the TCR beta CDR3 regions. Amplification began with first-round RT-PCR using HTBI primers, then second-round multiplex PCR was performed. TCRdb re-analysed the multiplex PCR reads in MiXCR, keeping a single row per CDR3 protein. The data show 400,000 to 450,000 distinct CDR3 sequences, around 21% seen once.

This chain connects TRBV6-1 to TRBJ1-2; no reliable D call. Sequences were obtained from peripheral blood. This clonotype was obtained from a woman between 18 and 29 years old with stable Graves' hyperthyroidism. CDR3 in amino acids: CASSAGITNYGYTF. The CDR3, as DNA: TGTGCCAGCTCTGCCGGGATAACTAACTATGGCTACACCTTC.